This TCR beta chain is from a study of cytomegalovirus exposure and HLA in healthy donors. On the study more broadly: Early release data held 85 million to 95 million unique TCRs from HLA-typed donors. Overall study results and limits: For most TCR beta V segments, an earlier analysis put the productive rate at about 87% or about 30% of the time. A later analysis by the authors found several of the most significant clusters apparently linked to common viral pathogens.

The CDR3 loop spans 12 amino acids. V gave up 6 bases and J gave up 9 bases, with 12 bases separating them. CDR1 is SEHNR, CDR2 FQNEAQ, per germline (reference sequence). On this clone: The antigen is not known.

The PCR contained 60 Vbeta and 13 Jbeta primers. Profiling relied on immunoSEQ multiplex PCR, and the TCRdb table lists in-frame clones only, not all of them. The table lists about 130,000 clones, around three quarters of them singletons. The chain combines TRBV7-9 with TRBJ2-1; D may be TRBD1 (6 bases). This TCR was sampled from a female donor in good health and CMV-seronegative. Sequenced sample: PBMCs. CDR3 DNA: TGTGCCAGCAGTTCCGACAGGCTTGAGCAGTTCTTC. Translating gives CASSSDRLEQFF.